These T cell receptor beta chains were read from a single sample in a study of identical twins. TCRdb recomputed calls from the 5' RACE reads with MiXCR, one row per CDR3 protein. The sample has a few hundred thousand distinct CDR3 sequences, roughly 8.7% seen once; the top ten hold less than 4%. This sample was also put to use in a study of yellow fever vaccine responses in identical twins.

Sequencing used CD8+ T cells sorted from blood. These receptors were obtained from a woman aged 18-29 years in good health. Both conserved end residues are part of each CDR3. Fields, in order: J gene, clone size, V gene, D gene, CDR3 protein, CDR3 DNA. A D gene is named only where the DNA matches it firmly. Clone size appears in some rows only: once, few, many, or a class for an expanded clone.

TRBJ2-7 | many | TRBV7-6 | NA | CASSFPGYEQYF | TGTGCCAGCAGCTTCCCTGGCTACGAGCAGTACTTC
TRBJ1-4 | few | TRBV7-9 | NA | CASSLWAEANEKLFF | TGTGCCAGCAGCTTATGGGCGGAGGCTAATGAAAAACTGTTTTTT
TRBJ2-2 | NA | TRBV7-3 | NA | CASSSPTEVPNTGELFF | TGTGCCAGCAGCTCACCGACGGAGGTCCCAAACACCGGGGAGCTGTTTTTT
TRBJ2-2 | many | TRBV24-1 | NA | CATSDLLDTGELFF | TGTGCCACCAGTGATTTGCTTGACACCGGGGAGCTGTTTTTT
TRBJ1-6 | few | TRBV7-8 | NA | CASSPRGSPLHF | TGTGCCAGCAGCCCCCGAGGTTCACCCCTCCACTTT
TRBJ2-1 | few | TRBV29-1 | TRBD2 | CSVVGLAGGHNEQFF | TGCAGCGTTGTGGGGCTAGCGGGAGGACACAATGAGCAGTTCTTC
TRBJ2-1 | many | TRBV29-1 | NA | CSVVAHQGTYNEQFF | TGCAGCGTTGTGGCCCACCAGGGCACCTACAATGAGCAGTTCTTC
TRBJ2-1 | few | TRBV2 | TRBD1 | CASIPEPGQGWYNEQFF | TGTGCCAGCATCCCGGAACCGGGACAGGGGTGGTACAATGAGCAGTTCTTC
TRBJ2-3 | NA | TRBV28 | NA | CASSLVSRGPSTDTQYF | TGTGCCAGCAGTTTAGTCTCTCGGGGTCCTAGCACAGATACGCAGTATTTT
TRBJ2-1 | few | TRBV6-7 | NA | CASSYLLRGGSYNEQFF | TGTGCCAGCAGTTACTTACTGAGAGGGGGCTCCTACAATGAGCAGTTCTTC
TRBJ2-7 | many | TRBV20-1 | NA | CSARVKRHPYEQYF | TGCAGTGCTAGAGTAAAGCGACATCCCTACGAGCAGTACTTC
TRBJ2-2 | NA | TRBV6-1 | TRBD1 | CASRDRFRTGELFF | TGTGCCAGCAGGGACAGGTTTCGAACCGGGGAGCTGTTTTTT
TRBJ2-1 | many | TRBV6-5 | NA | CASSYGGPRDPDDEQFF | TGTGCCAGCAGTTACGGAGGCCCCCGGGATCCAGATGATGAGCAGTTCTTC
TRBJ1-1 | many | TRBV12-3/TRBV12-4 | NA | CASSLGDGAFF | TGTGCCAGCAGCCTCGGGGACGGTGCTTTCTTT
TRBJ1-2 | few | TRBV12-3/TRBV12-4 | NA | CASSLKRRGYTF | TGTGCCAGCAGTTTAAAGCGCAGGGGCTACACCTTC
TRBJ2-3 | few | TRBV7-9 | TRBD1 | CASSLGGQDFTDTQYF | TGTGCCAGCAGCTTAGGGGGACAGGACTTCACAGATACGCAGTATTTT
TRBJ1-1 | NA | TRBV29-1 | NA | CSVVTFNTEAFF | TGCAGCGTTGTGACATTTAACACTGAAGCTTTCTTT
TRBJ2-3 | NA | TRBV28 | NA | CASSFRKTDTQYF | TGTGCCAGCAGTTTCCGAAAGACAGATACGCAGTATTTT